This T cell receptor beta chain was sequenced in a study of blood T cell repertoires in COVID-19. Per the germline V gene, CDR1 is SNHLY and CDR2 is FYNNEI. J gave up 1 base and V 5 bases, and 8 bases lay outside the gene matches. This CDR3 has 16 amino acids. TCRdb's table, derived via immunoSEQ multiplex PCR, lists solely in-frame clones and lacks some. There are around 180,000 clones in the sample; roughly 81% occur only once, and about 11% lies in the top ten. This receptor was taken from an elderly woman with COVID-19, enrolled during active disease. The V gene is TRBV2, the J gene TRBJ2-1; 7 nucleotides agree with TRBD1. What was sequenced was peripheral blood. CDR3 loop: CASSPRTGPSYNEQFF. The CDR3 nucleotides are TGTGCCAGCAGTCCACGGACAGGTCCGTCCTACAATGAGCAGTTCTTC.